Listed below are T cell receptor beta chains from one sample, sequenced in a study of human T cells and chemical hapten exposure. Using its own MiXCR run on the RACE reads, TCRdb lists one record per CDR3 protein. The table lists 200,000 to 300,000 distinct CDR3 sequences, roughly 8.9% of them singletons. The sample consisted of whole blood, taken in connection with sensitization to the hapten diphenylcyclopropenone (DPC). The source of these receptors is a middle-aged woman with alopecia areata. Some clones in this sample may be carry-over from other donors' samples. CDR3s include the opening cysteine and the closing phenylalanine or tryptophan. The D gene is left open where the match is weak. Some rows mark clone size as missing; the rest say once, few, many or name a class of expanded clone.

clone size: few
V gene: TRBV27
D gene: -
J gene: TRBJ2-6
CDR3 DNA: TGTGCCAGCAGTTTATGGGGGATGGACGTCTTTGGGGCCAACGTCCTGACTTTC
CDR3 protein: CASSLWGMDVFGANVLTF

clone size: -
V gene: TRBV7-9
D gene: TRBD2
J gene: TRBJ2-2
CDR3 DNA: TGTGCCAGCAGCTATCGCGGCGGGAGGGCGAACACCGGGGAGCTGTTTTTT
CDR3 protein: CASSYRGGRANTGELFF

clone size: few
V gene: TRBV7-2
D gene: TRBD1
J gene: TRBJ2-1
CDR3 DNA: TGTGCCAGCAGCCGAGGGGCAGGGGGCCTCTACAATGAGCAGTTCTTC
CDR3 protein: CASSRGAGGLYNEQFF

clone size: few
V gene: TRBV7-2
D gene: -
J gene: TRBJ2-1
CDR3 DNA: TGTGCCAGCAGCCGAGCTTTGGCGAATGAGCAGTTCTTC
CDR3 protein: CASSRALANEQFF

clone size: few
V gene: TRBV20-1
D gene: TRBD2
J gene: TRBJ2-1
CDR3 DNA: TGCAGTGCTAGAGATTCGGCTAGCGGAACGTACAATGAGCAGTTCTTC
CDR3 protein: CSARDSASGTYNEQFF

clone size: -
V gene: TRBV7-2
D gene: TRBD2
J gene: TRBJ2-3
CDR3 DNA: TGTGCCAGCAGGCGGACTAGCGGGAGCAGCACAGATACGCAGTATTTT
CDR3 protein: CASRRTSGSSTDTQYF

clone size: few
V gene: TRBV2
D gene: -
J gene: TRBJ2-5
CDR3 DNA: TGTGCCAGCAGTGAGTTTCGAGAGACCCAGTACTTC
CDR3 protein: CASSEFRETQYF

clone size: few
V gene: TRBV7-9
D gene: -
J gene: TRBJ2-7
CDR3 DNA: TGTGCCAGCAGTGGGGGCCCTCTCTCCTACGAGCAGTACTTC
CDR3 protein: CASSGGPLSYEQYF

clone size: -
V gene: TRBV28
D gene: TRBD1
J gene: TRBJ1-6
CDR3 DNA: TGTGCCTCGGGGACAGGGGGCAGAGGTTCACCCCTCCACTTT
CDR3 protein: CASGTGGRGSPLHF

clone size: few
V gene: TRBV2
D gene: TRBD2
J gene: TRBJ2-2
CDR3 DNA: TGTGCCAGCAGTGTTTTTCCGGGACTAGCGGGAGACGGGGAGCTGTTTTTT
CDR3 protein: CASSVFPGLAGDGELFF

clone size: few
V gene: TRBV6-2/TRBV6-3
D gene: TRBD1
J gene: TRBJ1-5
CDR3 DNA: TGTGCCAGCAGGAGGGACAGGGGCAGGCAGCCCCAGCATTTT
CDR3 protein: CASRRDRGRQPQHF

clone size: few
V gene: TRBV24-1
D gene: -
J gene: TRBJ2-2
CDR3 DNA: TGTGCCACCTTCGATACGAACACCGGGGAGCTGTTTTTT
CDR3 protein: CATFDTNTGELFF

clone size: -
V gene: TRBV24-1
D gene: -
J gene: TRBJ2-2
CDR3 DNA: TGTGCCACCAGTGATTTTGGCGGCAGGGCGAACACCGGGGAGCTGTTTTTT
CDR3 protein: CATSDFGGRANTGELFF

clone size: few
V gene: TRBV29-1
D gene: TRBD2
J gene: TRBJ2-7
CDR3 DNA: TGCAGCGTCAGACGGACTAGCGGGATTCGCTACGAGCAGTACTTC
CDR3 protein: CSVRRTSGIRYEQYF

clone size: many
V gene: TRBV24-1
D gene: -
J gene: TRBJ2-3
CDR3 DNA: TGTGCCACCAGTGAGGGCGGAACAGATACGCAGTATTTT
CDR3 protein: CATSEGGTDTQYF

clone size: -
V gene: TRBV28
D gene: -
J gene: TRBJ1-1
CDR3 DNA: TGTGCCAGCGCAACACAGAGCACTGAAGCTTTCTTT
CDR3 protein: CASATQSTEAFF

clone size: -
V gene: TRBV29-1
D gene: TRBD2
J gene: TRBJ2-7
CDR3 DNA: TGCAGCGTTGAGGGGGAGGGCTACGAGCAGTACTTC
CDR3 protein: CSVEGEGYEQYF

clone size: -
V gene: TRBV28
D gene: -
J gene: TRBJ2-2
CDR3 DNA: TGTGCCAGCATTTTTAGCAGAAACACCGGGGAGCTGTTTTTT
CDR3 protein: CASIFSRNTGELFF

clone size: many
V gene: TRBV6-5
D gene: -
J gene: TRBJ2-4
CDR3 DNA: TGTGCCAGCAGGATGGGAGGGGGCGAGGGCATTCAGTACTTC
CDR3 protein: CASRMGGGEGIQYF

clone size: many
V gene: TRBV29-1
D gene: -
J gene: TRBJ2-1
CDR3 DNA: TGCAGCGTTGAAGATCCCGGACTGGCTACTTACAATGAGCAGTTCTTC
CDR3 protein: CSVEDPGLATYNEQFF

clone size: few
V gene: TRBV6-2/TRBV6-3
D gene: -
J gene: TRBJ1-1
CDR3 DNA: TGTGCCACTCTCAAGGGTTATCTCACTGAAGCTTTCTTT
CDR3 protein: CATLKGYLTEAFF

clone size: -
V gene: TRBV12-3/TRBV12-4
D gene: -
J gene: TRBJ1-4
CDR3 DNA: TGTGCCAGCCACGGGGGGCACAGAGAAAAACTGTTTTTT
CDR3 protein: CASHGGHREKLFF

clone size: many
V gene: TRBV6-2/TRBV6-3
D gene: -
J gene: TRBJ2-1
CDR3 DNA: TGTGCCAGCAGTTATCATTCTAGCTACAATGAGCAGTTCTTC
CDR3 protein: CASSYHSSYNEQFF

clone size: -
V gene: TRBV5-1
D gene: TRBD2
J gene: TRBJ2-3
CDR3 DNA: TGCGCCAGCAGCTCGCTAGCGGGAAGCACAGATACGCAGTATTTT
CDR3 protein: CASSSLAGSTDTQYF

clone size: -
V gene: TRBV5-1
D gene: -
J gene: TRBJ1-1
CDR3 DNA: TGCGCCAGCAGGGGGGACTTGACGAACACTGAAGCTTTCTTT
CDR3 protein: CASRGDLTNTEAFF

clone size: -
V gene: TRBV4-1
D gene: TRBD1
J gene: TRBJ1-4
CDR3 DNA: TGCGCCAGCAGCCAACAACATTACGGAGGGGACAGGGCTTCAAAACTGTTTTTT
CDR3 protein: CASSQQHYGGDRASKLFF

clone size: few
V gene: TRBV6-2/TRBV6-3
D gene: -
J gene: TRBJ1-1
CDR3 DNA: TGTGCCGTAAGGCAGCTGCGGCTGAACACTGAAGCTTTCTTT
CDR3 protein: CAVRQLRLNTEAFF

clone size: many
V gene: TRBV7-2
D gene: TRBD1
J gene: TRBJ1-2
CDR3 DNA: TGTGCCAGCAGACGTACAGGGGAGAGCTATGGCTACACCTTC
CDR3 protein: CASRRTGESYGYTF

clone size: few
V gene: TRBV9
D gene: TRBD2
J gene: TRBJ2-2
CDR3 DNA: TGTGCCAGCAGCGCCAATCTAGCGGGTGATAGAACCGGGGAGCTGTTTTTT
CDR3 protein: CASSANLAGDRTGELFF

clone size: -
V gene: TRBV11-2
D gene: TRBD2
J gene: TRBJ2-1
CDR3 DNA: TGTGCCAGCAGCTTAGCTCTAGCGGGAGGAAATGAGCAGTTCTTC
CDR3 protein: CASSLALAGGNEQFF

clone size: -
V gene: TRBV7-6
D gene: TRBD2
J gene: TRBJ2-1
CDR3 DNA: TGTGCCAGCAGCTTAGTAGGGGAGGGCAATGAGCAGTTCTTC
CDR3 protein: CASSLVGEGNEQFF

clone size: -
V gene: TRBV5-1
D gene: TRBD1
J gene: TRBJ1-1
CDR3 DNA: TGCGCCAGCAACCTGGAGTATAACAGGGGAACCACTGAAGCTTTCTTT
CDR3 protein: CASNLEYNRGTTEAFF

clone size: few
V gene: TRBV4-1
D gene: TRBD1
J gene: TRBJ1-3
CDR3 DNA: TGCGCCAGCAGCCAACCGGGACAGGGAGGAGGAAACACCATATATTTT
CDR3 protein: CASSQPGQGGGNTIYF

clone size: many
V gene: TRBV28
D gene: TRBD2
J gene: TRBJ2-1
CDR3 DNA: TGTGCCAGCAGCTCCGGGACTAGAAATGAGCAGTTCTTC
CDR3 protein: CASSSGTRNEQFF

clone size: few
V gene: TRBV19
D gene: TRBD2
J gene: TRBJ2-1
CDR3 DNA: TGTGCCAGTAGTAGCGGGAGTACGACATACAATGAGCAGTTCTTC
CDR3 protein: CASSSGSTTYNEQFF

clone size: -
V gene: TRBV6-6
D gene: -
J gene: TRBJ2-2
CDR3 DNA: TGTGCCAGCCGCAAACCCAGGGACGCCGGGGAGCTGTTTTTT
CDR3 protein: CASRKPRDAGELFF

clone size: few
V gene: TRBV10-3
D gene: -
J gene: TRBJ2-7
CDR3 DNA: TGTGCCATCAGTGAATCTGGGGATTCCTACGAGCAGTACTTC
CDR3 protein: CAISESGDSYEQYF